These 7 T cell receptor beta chains were sequenced from one sample in a study of blood T cell repertoires in COVID-19 (dated by TCRdb to 2019 to 2021). Library preparation used the immunoSEQ multiplex PCR assay. Held by TCRdb, this immuneACCESS table contains in-frame sequences only and omits some clones. Under half of the omission traces to an unresolved V gene where checked; the cause of the rest is unknown. The sample contains about 350,000 clones, 85% to 90% of them found a single time. About 0.94% of the sample rests with the top ten. The material sequenced was PBMCs or T cells enriched from blood (not recorded which). The receptors here all came from a woman aged 25 to 39 who had been exposed to COVID-19.

For the CDR3, the DNA is TGCGCCAGCAGCTTGGGACAGGGCGGTAACTATGGCTACACCTTC. It is translated as CASSLGQGGNYGYTF. The chain links TRBV5-1 to TRBJ1-2, with 7 bases aligning to TRBD1. V lost 0 bases, J lost 1 base, and 3 bases stayed unmatched. Germline assignment: CDR1 SGHRS and CDR2 YFSETQ. The CDR3 contains 15 residues.

The chain has TRBV2 and TRBJ2-7, with D possibly matching TRBD1 (6 bases). This CDR3 spans 15 amino acids. V was trimmed by 4 bases and J by 1 base, leaving 14 bases between them. Germline CDR1 and CDR2: SNHLY and FYNNEI. The CDR3 loop is CASSVLRDTSYEQYF. Here the CDR3 DNA reads TGTGCCAGCAGTGTCCTCCGGGACACGTCCTACGAGCAGTACTTC.

The chain is built from TRBV18 and TRBJ2-3; 7 nucleotides agree with TRBD1. CDR3 length equals 13 residues. Unmatched junction bases numbered 1, after V lost 3 bases and J lost 4 bases. Germline V CDR1 and CDR2: KGHSH, LQKENI. This CDR3 is CASSPTGSDTQYF. The DNA for the CDR3 is TGTGCCAGCTCACCGACAGGGTCAGATACGCAGTATTTT.

The genes are TRBV30 and TRBJ1-1, with 8 bases matching TRBD1. This CDR3 has 15 residues. V lost 3 bases and J lost 3; bases outside the gene matches: 9. In germline, CDR1 is GTSNPN, CDR2 SVGIG (reference sequence). CDR3 in DNA: TGTGCCTGGAGGGCTGACAGGGGAGGAGACACTGAAGCTTTCTTT. Translated, it gives CAWRADRGGDTEAFF.

This chain uses TRBV6-5 with TRBJ2-7; 9 bases fit TRBD2. This CDR3 is built from 12 residues. V lost 10 bases to trimming and J lost 9 bases; unmatched junction nucleotides: 10. Germline lookup yields CDR1 MNHEY and CDR2 SVGAGI. The CDR3 loop is CATGGAGGGQYF. The DNA for the CDR3 is TGTGCCACCGGAGGAGCGGGAGGAGGGCAGTACTTC.

This clone was counted once. Here the CDR3 reads CASSFGLPGNEQFF. In DNA, the CDR3 is TGTGCCAGCAGCTTTGGGCTCCCCGGCAATGAGCAGTTCTTC. This chain uses TRBV11-2 with TRBJ2-1; D remains unclear. The germline CDR1 and CDR2 sequences are SGHAT and FQNNGV. V lost 3 bases to trimming and J lost 6 bases, with 12 bases between them. The CDR3 has 14 residues.

The rearrangement uses TRBV5-1 and TRBJ2-7; TRBD1 aligns across 7 bases. This CDR3 is 15 amino acids long. The V segment lost 2 bases and the J segment 2 bases; nucleotides outside the gene matches: 7. CDR1 is SGHRS and CDR2 is YFSETQ in the germline V gene. Here the CDR3 DNA reads TGCGCCAGCAGCTTTGGGTCAGGGGGAACCTACGAGCAGTACTTC. Protein: CASSFGSGGTYEQYF.